These 30 T cell receptor beta chains were sequenced from one sample in a study of patients and donors after allogeneic stem cell transplantation. One entry per CDR3 protein, called by TCRdb with MiXCR from the RT-PCR reads. This table holds approximately 150,000 distinct CDR3 sequences, approximately 31% found once. Sequencing used blood, either unsorted or a sorted T cell fraction (not recorded which). All receptors derive from a human donor who was either an allogeneic HSCT recipient or a stem cell or donor lymphocyte infusion donor (not recorded which). It is not recorded whose cells these are; they may come from a transplant donor.

The chain has TRBV7-8 and TRBJ2-6; tentatively, D is TRBD2 (5 bases). Germline lookup yields CDR1 SGHVS and CDR2 FQNEAQ. V lost 8 bases to trimming and J lost 0 bases, with 5 bases between them. The CDR3 totals 13 residues. The CDR3 protein is CASGSSGANVLTF. Written as DNA, the CDR3 is TGTGCCAGCGGGAGCTCTGGGGCCAACGTCCTGACTTTC.

This clonotype has only a few counts. The chain combines TRBV12-3 or TRBV12-4 with TRBJ2-1; maybe TRBD1 (6 bases). V shed 7 bases and J shed 2 bases, with 12 bases lying between them. The CDR3 is made up of 14 amino acids. This CDR3 is CASTPRDTYNEQFF. The CDR3 nucleotides read TGTGCCAGCACACCCCGGGACACCTACAATGAGCAGTTCTTC.

This clonotype was seen at least ten times. The chain carries TRBV7-9 and TRBJ1-5, with D uncertain. The V gene's germline CDR1 is SEHNR and CDR2 FQNEAQ (reference sequence). CDR3 length equals 12 residues. V gave up 1 base and J gave up 7 bases, with 5 bases separating them. The CDR3 DNA reads TGTGCCAGCAGCTTAGGGGTACAGCCCCAGCATTTT. Protein: CASSLGVQPQHF.

The chain links TRBV5-1 to TRBJ1-4; no firm D call. The CDR3 is 13 residues long. Trimming took off 0 bases at V and 8 bases at J, with 8 bases between the two ends. Germline CDR1 SGHRS, CDR2 YFSETQ. DNA of the CDR3: TGCGCCAGCAGCTTGGACAGATCCGAAAAACTGTTTTTT. Translated: CASSLDRSEKLFF.

The gene calls are TRBV12-3 or TRBV12-4 and TRBJ2-7; TRBD2 agrees at 9 bases. Germline trimming cut 3 bases from V and 4 bases from J; bases unmatched to any gene: 10. The CDR3 contains 16 residues. The CDR3 is CASSFYGGRAVYEQYF. In nucleotides, the CDR3 is TGTGCCAGCAGTTTCTATGGCGGGAGGGCGGTGTACGAGCAGTACTTC.

In this sample, this clonotype is medium-sized. This chain links TRBV4-3 with TRBJ2-3; D ambiguous. In germline, CDR1 is LGHNA, CDR2 YSLEER. V shed 2 bases and J shed 3 bases, with 9 bases lying between them. The CDR3 covers 14 residues. The CDR3 loop is CASSQRVATDTQYF. The CDR3 DNA sequence: TGCGCCAGCAGCCAAAGGGTAGCTACAGATACGCAGTATTTT.

This clonotype was seen ten or more times. The rearrangement links TRBV12-3 or TRBV12-4 to TRBJ2-1; 10 positions agree with TRBD2. This CDR3 contains 14 residues. The V gene end was trimmed by 8 bases and the J gene end by 3 bases; junction bases not matched to a gene: 4. CDR3 sequence: CASRTSGNYNEQFF. CDR3 coding DNA: TGTGCCAGCCGAACTAGCGGGAACTACAATGAGCAGTTCTTC.

There are a few counts of this clonotype. This chain uses TRBV29-1 with TRBJ1-5, with D possibly TRBD1 on 6 matching bases. The CDR3 extends over 13 amino acids. Trimming removed 4 bases at V and 8 bases at J, with 15 bases between. Germline lookup yields CDR1 SQVTM and CDR2 ANQGSEA. CDR3 nucleotide sequence: TGCAGCGTTGTGGGGCACGAGGGGGAGCCCCAGCATTTT. Its protein is CSVVGHEGEPQHF.

Many counts were recorded for this clonotype. This chain uses TRBV5-1 with TRBJ1-6, with 8 bases matching TRBD1. Germline V gene sequence: CDR1 SGHRS, CDR2 YFSETQ. V trimming: 0 bases; J trimming: 7 bases; junction bases outside the gene matches: 3. The CDR3 has 15 amino acids. The CDR3 coding sequence is TGCGCCAGCAGCTTGGGGGACAGGACGAATTCACCCCTCCACTTT. Translating gives CASSLGDRTNSPLHF. Variable domain in full (rest from reference TRBV5-1 and TRBJ1-6): KAGVTQTPRYLIKTRGQQVTLSCSPISGHRSVSWYQQTPGQGLQFLFEYFSETQRNKGNFPGRFSGRQFSNSRSEMNVSTLELGDSALYLCASSLGDRTNSPLHFGNGTRLTVT.

The chain has TRBV7-3 and TRBJ1-1, with 7 nucleotides matching TRBD1. Germline assignment: CDR1 SGHTA and CDR2 FQGTGA. The CDR3 covers 13 residues. Losses at the gene ends were 4 bases for V and 5 bases for J; bases not matched to a gene: 4. This CDR3 is CASSSQGGTEAFF. The CDR3 nucleotides are TGTGCCAGCAGCTCCCAGGGGGGGACTGAAGCTTTCTTT.

This sequence joins TRBV27 and TRBJ2-1; D is unresolved. Germline assignment: CDR1 MNHEY and CDR2 SMNVEV (reference sequence). The length of the CDR3 is 12 residues. V was trimmed by 4 bases and J by 8 bases, leaving 9 bases between them. DNA of the CDR3: TGTGCCAGCAGTTCAATAGGAGATGAGCAGTTCTTC. Its translation: CASSSIGDEQFF.

This clonotype has only a few counts. V and J are TRBV12-3 or TRBV12-4 and TRBJ2-5; TRBD2 matches at 9 bases. The junction had 13 bases not matched to a gene; V was cut back by 5 bases and J by 9 bases. CDR3 length equals 15 residues. CDR3 nucleotides: TGTGCCAGCAGTCCCGGGACTAGCAGACATCTGGCCCAGTACTTC. It encodes CASSPGTSRHLAQYF.

The sample holds a few counts of this clonotype. The gene calls are TRBV5-4 and TRBJ1-2, with D tentatively TRBD1 (5 bases). The V end was cut by 0 bases, the J end by 8 bases, with 8 bases between. CDR1 is SGHNT, CDR2 YYREEE, per germline (reference sequence). CDR3 length: 12 residues. The CDR3, as DNA: TGTGCCAGCAGCTTGGACAGGCGGGGCTACACCTTC. Encoded protein: CASSLDRRGYTF.

This clonotype was detected only a few times. The chain links TRBV27 to TRBJ1-1; the D gene is possibly TRBD1 (5 bases). CDR1 and CDR2 (germline): MNHEY, SMNVEV (reference sequence). V was clipped by 2 bases and J by 3 bases, with 7 bases between them. CDR3 size: 13 residues. In DNA form, the CDR3 reads TGTGCCAGCAGTTTAGGGGCTTACACTGAAGCTTTCTTT. Amino acids: CASSLGAYTEAFF.

This clonotype was observed a few times. The rearrangement uses TRBV12-3 or TRBV12-4 and TRBJ1-1; 7 positions match TRBD1. Trimming at V came to 5 bases and at J to 2 bases, leaving 8 bases not matched to a gene. The CDR3 totals 15 residues. In DNA, the CDR3 is TGTGCCAGCAGTCCGACAGGGCCCCGTAACACTGAAGCTTTCTTT. Protein: CASSPTGPRNTEAFF.

The chain combines TRBV9 with TRBJ2-2; TRBD1 aligns across 8 bases. The CDR3 loop spans 16 amino acids. The V gene end was trimmed by 3 bases and the J gene end by 4 bases; junction bases not matched to a gene: 8. Germline assignment: CDR1 SGDLS and CDR2 YYNGEE. Here the CDR3 DNA reads TGTGCCAGCAGCGCTTGGACAGGGCGGGTCACCGGGGAGCTGTTTTTT. This translates into CASSAWTGRVTGELFF. Full variable domain (remainder filled in from reference TRBV9 and TRBJ2-2): DSGVTQTPKHLITATGQRVTLRCSPRSGDLSVYWYQQSLDQGLQFLIQYYNGEERAKGNILERFSAQQFPDLHSELNLSSLELGDSALYFCASSAWTGRVTGELFFGEGSRLTVL.

This rearrangement joins TRBV5-8 to TRBJ2-3, with 7 bases that match TRBD2. CDR1 and CDR2 (germline): SGHTS, YDEGEE. The CDR3 extends over 14 amino acids. Losses at the gene ends were 2 bases for V and 5 bases for J; bases not matched to a gene: 5. The CDR3: CASSFLADLDTQYF. In nucleotides, the CDR3 is TGTGCCAGCAGCTTCCTAGCGGACCTAGATACGCAGTATTTT.

This chain uses TRBV5-1 with TRBJ2-7, with 11 nucleotides matching TRBD1. V lost 3 bases and J lost 2; bases outside the gene matches: 13. This CDR3 spans 18 amino acids. The V gene's germline CDR1 is SGHRS and CDR2 YFSETQ. CDR3: CASSSSGTGGSPTYEQYF. The CDR3 DNA is TGCGCCAGCAGCTCGTCCGGGACAGGGGGGAGTCCTACCTACGAGCAGTACTTC.

This clonotype was counted only a few times. This chain uses TRBV10-3 with TRBJ2-3, with TRBD2 identical over 10 bases. Germline CDR1 and CDR2: ENHRY and SYGVKD. V was pared by 8 bases and J by 6 bases, with 5 bases of the junction left unmatched. The CDR3 sequence is 13 residues long. The CDR3 sequence is CAIRLAGEDTQYF. For the CDR3, the DNA is TGTGCCATCCGGCTAGCGGGAGAGGATACGCAGTATTTT.

The chain employs TRBV29-1 and TRBJ1-2; TRBD1 matches at 11 bases. CDR1 is SQVTM and CDR2 is ANQGSEA in the germline V gene. The CDR3 runs 16 residues. V shed 3 bases, J shed 0 bases, and the junction held 6 bases outside the gene matches. CDR3 protein: CSVEGTGGLANYGYTF. As DNA, the CDR3 is TGCAGCGTTGAGGGGACAGGGGGTTTAGCTAACTATGGCTACACCTTC.

The V and J genes are TRBV15 and TRBJ2-3; 11 bases are a match to TRBD1. J lost 4 bases, V lost 1 base, and 1 base had no gene match. The CDR3 is 15 amino acids. From germline, CDR1 is LNHNV and CDR2 YYDKDF (reference sequence). CDR3 sequence reads: CATSRGDRGSDTQYF. CDR3 nucleotides: TGTGCCACCAGCAGAGGGGACAGGGGGTCAGATACGCAGTATTTT.

V is TRBV28 and J is TRBJ1-1; D call uncertain. The CDR3 loop spans 11 amino acids. V lost 5 bases to trimming and J lost 10 bases, with 11 bases between them. CDR1 MDHEN and CDR2 SYDVKM come from the germline V gene. Written as DNA, the CDR3 is TGTGCCAGCAGTACGAGTGGGAGAGCTTTCTTT. It translates to CASSTSGRAFF.

J is TRBJ2-5 and V is TRBV29-1; 8 bases are a match to TRBD1. With V trimmed by 7 bases and J by 5 bases, 15 bases remained unmatched. The CDR3 runs to 15 residues. The germline gives CDR1 SQVTM, CDR2 ANQGSEA. The CDR3 coding sequence is TGCAGCGGTGGGCCCGACAGGGGATGGGGGGAGACCCAGTACTTC. Residues: CSGGPDRGWGETQYF. Full variable domain (missing parts from reference TRBV29-1 and TRBJ2-5): SAVISQKPSRDICQRGTSLTIQCQVDSQVTMMFWYRQQPGQSLTLIATANQGSEATYESGFVIDKFPISRPNLTFSTLTVSNMSPEDSSIYLCSGGPDRGWGETQYFGPGTRLLVL.

This CDR3 is CASSLMGAQGEGLFF. Written as DNA, the CDR3 is TGTGCCAGCAGCTTAATGGGGGCACAGGGCGAAGGACTGTTTTTT. V usage is TRBV7-2 and J usage is TRBJ1-4; D might be TRBD1 (6 bases). With 2 bases removed from V and 13 bases from J, the gap between germline ends came to 20 bases. The CDR3 length is 15 residues. CDR1 SGHTA and CDR2 FQGNSA come from the germline V gene.

This clonotype turned up a few times. The genes are TRBV6-6 and TRBJ2-3; maybe TRBD2 (6 bases). CDR1 and CDR2 from the germline V gene are MNHNY and SVGAGI (reference sequence). The CDR3 is 16 residues long. V dropped 9 bases and J dropped 2 bases, with 21 bases sitting between them. The CDR3 sequence is CARHGRRDSYTDTQYF. CDR3 sequence (DNA): TGTGCCAGGCACGGCCGCCGGGACTCTTACACAGATACGCAGTATTTT.

The J gene is TRBJ2-7, the V gene TRBV9; the D is unclear. The CDR3 totals 13 residues. Between the trimmed V and J ends, which lost 0 bases and 6 bases, there was a span of 10 bases. CDR1 and CDR2 from the germline V gene are SGDLS and YYNGEE. CDR3 nucleotide sequence: TGTGCCAGCAGCGTAGTGGGGAAAAGCGAGCAGTACTTC. It yields the protein CASSVVGKSEQYF.

CDR3 in amino acids: CASSWDRVQIASAFF. The CDR3 DNA reads TGTGCCAGCAGTTGGGACAGGGTTCAAATTGCTTCAGCTTTCTTT. V and J are TRBV6-5 and TRBJ1-1; 9 bases agree with TRBD1. V shed 4 bases, J shed 10 bases, and the junction held 13 bases outside the gene matches. Per germline, CDR1 MNHEY and CDR2 SVGAGI. The CDR3 has 15 amino acids.

The chain joins TRBV20-1 to TRBJ2-1; D is unclear. Germline-derived CDR1 and CDR2 are DFQATT and SNEGSKA (reference sequence). V dropped 7 bases and J dropped 0 bases, with 7 bases sitting between them. The CDR3 has 12 amino acids. The CDR3, as DNA: TGCAGTGTTAGGAGCTCCTACAATGAGCAGTTCTTC. It yields the protein CSVRSSYNEQFF.

This chain uses TRBV12-3 or TRBV12-4 with TRBJ2-1; 10 positions match TRBD1. The junction had 1 base not matched to a gene; V was cut back by 7 bases and J by 4 bases. The CDR3 is 13 residues long. CDR3 bases: TGTGCCAGCATGGGACAGGGGTACAATGAGCAGTTCTTC. It yields the protein CASMGQGYNEQFF.

The chain combines TRBV12-3 or TRBV12-4 with TRBJ2-7, with 14 positions matching TRBD2. The CDR3 length is 13 residues. J lost 9 bases, V lost 8 bases, and 6 bases had no gene match. DNA of the CDR3: TGTGCCAGCGGGGGACTAGCGGGAGACCGGCAGTACTTC. Protein product: CASGGLAGDRQYF.